The clone carrying this TCR beta chain was recorded only once. As yet, its antigen is unknown. The table came from immunoSEQ multiplex PCR; TCRdb's copy has only in-frame clones and leaves some out. The sample contains about 140,000 clones, around 93% of which appear only once. These data belong to a study of T cell responses to AZD1222 COVID-19 vaccine. Overall study findings and caveats: Spike was spanned by vaccine-associated CD4 TCRs, with dominance at 160-218 and 743-854.

The germline CDR1 and CDR2 sequences are SGHKS and YYEKEE (reference sequence). This CDR3 is built from 15 residues. V lost 1 base to trimming and J lost 2 bases, with 12 bases between them. This clonotype was obtained from an adult in good health. Material: peripheral blood, obtained on day 0 of AZD1222 vaccination. This chain joins TRBV5-5 and TRBJ2-5; D may correspond to TRBD1 or TRBD2 (5 bases each). The chain's CDR3 is CASSLWPGRQETQYF. The CDR3 nucleotides are TGTGCCAGCAGCTTGTGGCCGGGACGGCAAGAGACCCAGTACTTC.